This T cell receptor beta chain was documented in a study of blood T cells in healthy people across ages. Whole-study results and caveats: Significant beta diversity loss was already apparent by age approximately 40, declining roughly linearly. PBMC samples, being unsorted, prevented any conclusive comparison of naive and antigen-experienced cells. A strong correlation was found between TCR beta diversity and the percentage of naive T cells.

Regarding this clonotype: Its antigen is unidentified.

The authors ran a second PCR of about 6 to 12 cycles using a sample-barcoded 5' primer and a J-beta primer mix. TCRdb re-called the 5' RACE reads through MiXCR, storing one row per CDR3 protein. Seen here are about 680,000 distinct CDR3 sequences, approximately 50% observed once, and the top ten hold under 35%. The germline gives CDR1 GTSNPN, CDR2 SVGIG (reference sequence). J lost 7 bases, V lost 1 base, and 3 bases had no gene match. The CDR3 extends over 14 amino acids. A minimum of 7 million PBMCs was isolated per sample. This TCR derives from a woman aged 60-75 years in good health. The gene calls are TRBV30 and TRBJ2-2; 10 bases are shared with TRBD1. Sequenced material: blood. The CDR3 DNA follows: TGTGCCTGGAGTGGACAGGGGGCAATCGGGGAGCTGTTTTTT. Translated: CAWSGQGAIGELFF.